These 29 T cell receptor beta chains share one sample of origin, sequenced in a study of blood T cell repertoires in COVID-19. The assay was immunoSEQ multiplex PCR, and TCRdb's table has in-frame clones only and misses some. The repertoire holds 200,000 to 300,000 clones, 84% seen once, with under 5% in the top ten. Sequenced input: peripheral blood. The receptor set was obtained from a man in his sixties with acute or convalescent COVID-19.

This chain connects TRBV19 to TRBJ2-5, with a weak D call TRBD1 (8 bases). There are 16 residues in the CDR3. Trimming removed 6 bases from V and 4 bases from J, with 21 bases in between. Germline values: CDR1 LNHDA, CDR2 SQIVND (reference sequence). The DNA for the CDR3 is TGTGCCAGTAGCCTACAGGGGGGGCGCGGATCAGAGACCCAGTACTTC. Its protein product is CASSLQGGRGSETQYF.

Here the CDR3 reads CASSQGLADLYEQYF. Here the CDR3 DNA reads TGCGCCAGCAGCCAAGGACTAGCGGACCTATACGAGCAGTACTTC. The rearrangement uses TRBV4-1 and TRBJ2-7, with 9 bases lining up with TRBD2. CDR1 and CDR2 (germline): MGHRA, YSYEKL. The CDR3 covers 15 residues. Trimming cost V 1 base and J 4 bases; bases outside gene matches: 5.

This chain's CDR3 is CASSSRPTEAFF. DNA of the CDR3: TGTGCCAGCAGCTCCAGGCCCACTGAAGCTTTCTTT. This sequence joins TRBV7-2 and TRBJ1-1; D remains unclear. The germline gives CDR1 SGHTA, CDR2 FQGNSA. V lost 4 bases, J lost 4 bases, and 7 bases lay in between. This CDR3 has 12 amino acids. Full variable domain (rest looked up from reference TRBV7-2 and TRBJ1-1): GAGVSQSPSNKVTEKGKDVELRCDPISGHTALYWYRQSLGQGLEFLIYFQGNSAPDKSGLPSDRFSAERTGGSVSTLTIQRTQQEDSAVYLCASSSRPTEAFFGQGTRLTVV.

This chain connects TRBV5-6 to TRBJ2-3; no clear D gene. Looked up from germline, CDR1 is SGHDT and CDR2 is YYEEEE. V shed 3 bases and J shed 2 bases, with 10 bases lying between them. This CDR3 comprises 14 residues. CDR3 DNA sequence: TGTGCCAGCAGCTCCGCCGGGTTCACAGATACGCAGTATTTT. This sequence encodes CASSSAGFTDTQYF.

The chain couples TRBV2 to TRBJ1-2; D is uncertain. Trimming removed 1 base at V and 4 bases at J, with 4 bases between. CDR1 is SNHLY, CDR2 FYNNEI, per germline. The CDR3 length is 12 residues. The CDR3 loop is CASSEEAYGYTF. As DNA, the CDR3 is TGTGCCAGCAGTGAAGAAGCCTATGGCTACACCTTC.

This rearrangement joins TRBV12-3 or TRBV12-4 to TRBJ2-7, with a tentative D call TRBD1 (6 bases). The CDR3 extends over 13 amino acids. V shed 7 bases and J shed 4 bases, with 14 bases lying between them. The DNA for the CDR3 is TGTGCCAGCACTTCAGGGGTTCGGTACGAGCAGTACTTC. This encodes CASTSGVRYEQYF.

The genes are TRBV27 and TRBJ1-4, with 10 bases aligning to TRBD1. Germline trimming cut 7 bases from V and 6 bases from J; bases unmatched to any gene: 5. Germline CDR1 reads MNHEY; CDR2 reads SMNVEV (reference sequence). This CDR3 has 14 amino acids. In nucleotides, the CDR3 is TGTGCCAGCACCCCGGGACAGGGGTATGAAAAACTGTTTTTT. It encodes CASTPGQGYEKLFF.

The V and J genes are TRBV11-3 and TRBJ1-2; 11 nucleotides line up with TRBD1. Germline V gene lookup returns CDR1 SGHNT and CDR2 YENEEA. Germline trimming cut 3 bases from V and 8 bases from J; bases unmatched to any gene: 11. The CDR3 sequence is 16 residues long. CDR3 sequence reads: CASSFFPRTGGRGYTF. As DNA, the CDR3 is TGTGCCAGCAGCTTTTTTCCACGGACAGGGGGCAGGGGCTACACCTTC.

This clone came up a few times. The gene calls are TRBV5-1 and TRBJ1-1; TRBD1 might be the D (5 bases). The CDR3 totals 16 residues. The germline V gene has CDR1 SGHRS and CDR2 YFSETQ. V was trimmed by 1 base and J by 3 bases, leaving 16 bases between them. CDR3: CASSLWGSTLDTEAFF. In DNA form, the CDR3 reads TGCGCCAGCAGCTTGTGGGGCTCTACCCTGGACACTGAAGCTTTCTTT.

V usage is TRBV6-6 and J usage is TRBJ2-3; 12 positions agree with TRBD2. CDR3 length: 16 residues. The germline V gene encodes CDR1 MNHNY and CDR2 SVGAGI (reference sequence). Trimming at V came to 6 bases and at J to 8 bases, leaving 12 bases not matched to a gene. For the CDR3, the DNA is TGTGCCAGCAGGTCCCTAGCGGGAGGGACAGGTCGTACGCAGTATTTT. This translates into CASRSLAGGTGRTQYF.

The V call is TRBV19, the J call TRBJ2-1, with 10 bases fitting TRBD1. V trimming: 6 bases; J trimming: 8 bases; junction bases outside the gene matches: 10. Germline V CDR1 and CDR2: LNHDA, SQIVND (reference sequence). The CDR3 loop spans 15 amino acids. CDR3 region: CASSPRRDRGHEQFF. DNA for the CDR3: TGTGCCAGTAGCCCCCGCCGGGACAGGGGCCATGAGCAGTTCTTC.

This clone was observed once. V is TRBV27 and J is TRBJ2-1; 7 nucleotides align to TRBD2. J was trimmed by 8 bases and V by 8 bases; bases with no gene match: 15. The CDR3 contains 15 residues. Germline lookup yields CDR1 MNHEY and CDR2 SMNVEV (reference sequence). CDR3 loop: CASGTPRLADDEQFF. In DNA form, the CDR3 reads TGTGCCAGCGGGACCCCGAGGCTAGCGGACGATGAGCAGTTCTTC.

This chain uses TRBV28 with TRBJ2-5, with D perhaps matching TRBD1 (5 bases). The germline V and J ends were trimmed by 5 bases and 2 bases, with 18 bases remaining between them. The CDR3 loop spans 16 amino acids. Germline CDR1 is MDHEN and CDR2 is SYDVKM. The CDR3 protein is CASSTQGGWGQETQYF. The CDR3, as DNA: TGTGCCAGCAGTACCCAGGGTGGATGGGGTCAAGAGACCCAGTACTTC.

For this clone: At one end, the junction sequence differs from germline, possibly due to a read error. This chain uses TRBV6-5 with TRBJ2-1; 7 nucleotides match TRBD2. Germline V gene sequence: CDR1 MNHEY, CDR2 SVGAGI. The CDR3 is 13 amino acids. The DNA for the CDR3 is TGTGCCAGCAGACCGACTAGCAGGCCCGATCCGGTCTTC. Its translation: CASRPTSRPDPVF.

The chain employs TRBV18 and TRBJ2-1, with 7 bases aligning to TRBD2. The CDR3 sequence is 16 residues long. CDR1 and CDR2 (germline): KGHSH, LQKENI. V shed 3 bases and J 2 bases; nucleotides not matched to a gene: 7. CDR3 in amino acids: CASSPVTSRTYNEQFF. CDR3 DNA: TGTGCCAGCTCACCTGTGACTAGCAGGACCTACAATGAGCAGTTCTTC.

The rearrangement uses TRBV5-1 and TRBJ1-6; 9 positions match TRBD1. V trimming: 0 bases; J trimming: 10 bases; junction bases outside the gene matches: 5. Germline values: CDR1 SGHRS, CDR2 YFSETQ. The CDR3 totals 15 residues. The DNA for the CDR3 is TGCGCCAGCAGCTTGGAGGGACAGGGAGCCTCACCCCTCCACTTT. Its protein is CASSLEGQGASPLHF.

The V gene is TRBV6-5, the J gene TRBJ2-7, with a tentative D call TRBD1 (5 bases). Deletions cut 0 bases from V and 5 bases from J, with 14 bases between. In germline, CDR1 is MNHEY, CDR2 SVGAGI. This CDR3 region has 15 residues. CDR3 sequence (DNA): TGTGCCAGCAGTTACTCGAGACCGGACACTGACGAGCAGTACTTC. It translates to CASSYSRPDTDEQYF.

Turning to this clone: The same CDR3 arises from other DNA sequences in this sample as well. This sequence joins TRBV2 and TRBJ2-1, with 10 bases fitting TRBD2. V trimming: 7 bases; J trimming: 1 base; junction bases outside the gene matches: 7. Germline V lookup: CDR1 SNHLY, CDR2 FYNNEI. CDR3 length equals 16 residues. In DNA, the CDR3 is TGTGCCAGCACACGTCTAGCGGGAGAGTCCTACAATGAGCAGTTCTTC. Its protein product is CASTRLAGESYNEQFF.

The V and J genes are TRBV5-6 and TRBJ2-5; 9 bases map to TRBD1. The V gene end was trimmed by 4 bases and the J gene end by 4 bases; junction bases not matched to a gene: 2. From germline, CDR1 is SGHDT and CDR2 YYEEEE. The CDR3 loop spans 13 amino acids. The CDR3 region is CASSGTGSETQYF. CDR3 nucleotides: TGTGCCAGCAGCGGGACAGGGTCAGAGACCCAGTACTTC.

This chain joins TRBV5-1 and TRBJ2-5; 8 bases map to TRBD2. With V trimmed by 1 base and J by 4 bases, 9 bases remained unmatched. Germline-derived CDR1 and CDR2 are SGHRS and YFSETQ. The CDR3 is 16 residues long. DNA of the CDR3: TGCGCCAGCAGCTTGATCACGGGGGGGCCCGGAGAGACCCAGTACTTC. This codes for CASSLITGGPGETQYF.

This clone was observed a single time. The V and J genes are TRBV7-2 and TRBJ1-5, with TRBD1 identical over 9 bases. The CDR3 runs to 14 residues. Germline V lookup: CDR1 SGHTA, CDR2 FQGNSA. After removal of 3 bases from V and 5 bases from J, the junction contained 2 bases not matched to a gene. CDR3 region: CASSLTGGDQPQHF. As DNA, the CDR3 is TGTGCCAGCAGCTTGACAGGGGGTGATCAGCCCCAGCATTTT.

CDR3: CASSSGQGLVHEQYF. For the CDR3, the DNA is TGTGCCAGCAGCTCCGGACAGGGATTGGTCCACGAGCAGTACTTC. The chain carries TRBV5-5 and TRBJ2-7; 8 nucleotides agree with TRBD1. Germline values: CDR1 SGHKS, CDR2 YYEKEE (reference sequence). Trimming at V came to 3 bases and at J to 5 bases, leaving 10 bases not matched to a gene. The CDR3 is made up of 15 amino acids. The variable domain in full, completed from reference TRBV5-5 and TRBJ2-7, reads DAGVTQSPTHLIKTRGQQVTLRCSPISGHKSVSWYQQVLGQGPQFIFQYYEKEERGRGNFPDRFSARQFPNYSSELNVNALLLGDSALYLCASSSGQGLVHEQYFGPGTRLTVT.

This clone has a handful of counts. The chain carries TRBV5-1 and TRBJ2-7, with 8 bases aligning to TRBD2. This CDR3 spans 14 amino acids. Germline loops: CDR1 SGHRS, CDR2 YFSETQ. After removal of 1 base from V and 4 bases from J, the junction contained 4 bases not matched to a gene. This chain's CDR3 is CASSLSGLEYEQYF. CDR3 nucleotides: TGCGCCAGCAGCTTGTCGGGACTAGAATACGAGCAGTACTTC. The full variable domain, rest sourced from reference TRBV5-1 and TRBJ2-7, is KAGVTQTPRYLIKTRGQQVTLSCSPISGHRSVSWYQQTPGQGLQFLFEYFSETQRNKGNFPGRFSGRQFSNSRSEMNVSTLELGDSALYLCASSLSGLEYEQYFGPGTRLTVT.

The chain joins TRBV6-2 or TRBV6-3 to TRBJ2-7; 8 bases agree with TRBD2. The junction had 9 bases not matched to a gene; V was cut back by 5 bases and J by 6 bases. This CDR3 comprises 14 residues. Germline lookup yields CDR1 MNHEY and CDR2 SVGEGT. The chain's CDR3 is CASSPPGLGGEQYF. The CDR3 DNA is TGTGCCAGCAGTCCGCCGGGACTAGGAGGCGAGCAGTACTTC.

This clone has more than one count but fewer than ten. This chain links TRBV3-1 (or the pseudogene TRBV3-2) with TRBJ1-2; TRBD1 is a possible D gene (6 bases). The CDR3 is 13 amino acids. Germline V lookup: CDR1 LGHDT, CDR2 YNNKEL (reference sequence). Trimming removed 4 bases from V and 8 bases from J, with 14 bases in between. CDR3 DNA: TGTGCCAGCAGCCCCAGGGGTCGGAGGGGCTACACCTTC. This gives the protein CASSPRGRRGYTF.

The chain has TRBV6-2 or TRBV6-3 and TRBJ2-3, with TRBD2 matching over 11 bases. The CDR3 has 16 amino acids. Germline trimming cut 0 bases from V and 4 bases from J; bases unmatched to any gene: 3. Germline V gives CDR1 MNHEY, CDR2 SVGEGT. The CDR3 spells CASSYSLAGGPDTQYF. In DNA form, the CDR3 reads TGTGCCAGCAGTTACTCTCTAGCGGGAGGACCAGATACGCAGTATTTT.

This sequence joins TRBV28 and TRBJ2-7, with TRBD1 identical over 8 bases. V shed 6 bases and J 4 bases; nucleotides not matched to a gene: 11. Looked up from germline, CDR1 is MDHEN and CDR2 is SYDVKM. The CDR3 is 15 residues long. The CDR3 DNA reads TGTGCCAGCAGCCAAACAGGGGGTCCTGTGTACGAGCAGTACTTC. Translated, it gives CASSQTGGPVYEQYF.

This chain joins TRBV18 and TRBJ2-1; 11 bases are shared with TRBD2. The CDR3 is made up of 16 amino acids. The germline V gene encodes CDR1 KGHSH and CDR2 LQKENI. J lost 7 bases, V lost 6 bases, and 11 bases had no gene match. Here the CDR3 reads CASSLSLAGGWNEQFF. Written as DNA, the CDR3 is TGTGCCAGCTCCCTTTCCCTAGCGGGAGGTTGGAATGAGCAGTTCTTC. Using reference TRBV18 and TRBJ2-1 for the parts outside the CDR3, the full variable domain is NAGVMQNPRHLVRRRGQEARLRCSPMKGHSHVYWYRQLPEEGLKFMVYLQKENIIDESGMPKERFSAEFPKEGPSILRIQQVVRGDSAAYFCASSLSLAGGWNEQFFGPGTRLTVL.

This rearrangement joins TRBV18 to TRBJ2-1; TRBD2 is a possible D gene (5 bases). V was clipped by 5 bases and J by 4 bases, with 9 bases between them. Germline V gene data show CDR1 as KGHSH and CDR2 as LQKENI. The CDR3 totals 13 residues. The CDR3 sequence: CASSDREYNEQFF. CDR3 bases: TGTGCCAGCTCAGACCGGGAATACAATGAGCAGTTCTTC.